This TCR beta chain was sequenced in a study of T cell responses to AZD1222 COVID-19 vaccine. TCRdb keeps only in-frame clones here, not all; method: immunoSEQ multiplex PCR. The table shows 90,000 to 120,000 clones, with 87% occurring only once. The sequence derives from an adult in good health. The specimen was peripheral blood, collected on day 0 of AZD1222 vaccination.

CDR3 DNA sequence: TGTGCCTGGAACGAGGGCGGGGGGGCAAATGAGCAGTTCTTC. Its translation: CAWNEGGGANEQFF. The chain employs TRBV30 and TRBJ2-1; 9 positions match TRBD2. The J segment lost 7 bases and the V segment lost 4 bases, leaving 8 bases of the junction unmatched. Germline assignment: CDR1 GTSNPN and CDR2 SVGIG (reference sequence). This CDR3 contains 14 residues.